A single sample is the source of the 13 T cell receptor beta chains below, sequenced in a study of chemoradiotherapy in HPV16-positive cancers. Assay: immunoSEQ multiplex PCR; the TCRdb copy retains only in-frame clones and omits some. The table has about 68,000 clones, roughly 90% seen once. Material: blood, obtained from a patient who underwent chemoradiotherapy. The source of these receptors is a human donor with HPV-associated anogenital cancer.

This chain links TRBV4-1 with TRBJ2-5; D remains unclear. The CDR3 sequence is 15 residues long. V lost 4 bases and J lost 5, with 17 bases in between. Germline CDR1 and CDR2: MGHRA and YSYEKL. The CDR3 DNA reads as TGCGCCAGCAGCCCCGCCGGATCCCGGGCCGAGACCCAGTACTTC. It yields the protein CASSPAGSRAETQYF.

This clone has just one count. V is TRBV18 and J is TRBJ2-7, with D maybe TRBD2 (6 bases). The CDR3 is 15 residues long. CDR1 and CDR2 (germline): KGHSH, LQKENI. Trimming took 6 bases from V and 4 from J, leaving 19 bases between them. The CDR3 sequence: CASSQGGTEGYEQYF. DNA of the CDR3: TGTGCCAGCTCGCAAGGCGGGACTGAGGGATACGAGCAGTACTTC.

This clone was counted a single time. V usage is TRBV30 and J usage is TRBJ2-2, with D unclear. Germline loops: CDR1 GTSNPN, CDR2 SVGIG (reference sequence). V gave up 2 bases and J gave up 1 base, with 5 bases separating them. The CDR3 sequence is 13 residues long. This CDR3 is CAWSWGNTGELFF. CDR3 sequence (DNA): TGTGCCTGGAGTTGGGGGAACACCGGGGAGCTGTTTTTT.

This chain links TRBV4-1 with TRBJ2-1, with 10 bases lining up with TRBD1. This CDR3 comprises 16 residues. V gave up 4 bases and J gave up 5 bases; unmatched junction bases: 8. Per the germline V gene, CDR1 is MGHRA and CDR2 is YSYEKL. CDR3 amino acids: CASSRSPGQGNNEQFF. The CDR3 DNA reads TGCGCCAGCAGCCGGAGTCCGGGACAGGGGAACAATGAGCAGTTCTTC.

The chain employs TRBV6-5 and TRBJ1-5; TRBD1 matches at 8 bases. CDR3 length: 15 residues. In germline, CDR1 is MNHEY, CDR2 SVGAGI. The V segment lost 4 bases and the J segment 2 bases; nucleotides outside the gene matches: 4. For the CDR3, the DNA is TGTGCCAGCAGTTCGGACAGGGTGGGCAATCAGCCCCAGCATTTT. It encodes CASSSDRVGNQPQHF.

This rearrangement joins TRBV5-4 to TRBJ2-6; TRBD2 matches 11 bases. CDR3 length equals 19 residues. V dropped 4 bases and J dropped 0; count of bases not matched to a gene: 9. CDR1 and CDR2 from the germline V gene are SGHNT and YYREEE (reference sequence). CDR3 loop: CASSSGLAGSGSGANVLTF. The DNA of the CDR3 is TGTGCCAGCAGCAGCGGACTAGCGGGTTCCGGCTCTGGGGCCAACGTCCTGACTTTC. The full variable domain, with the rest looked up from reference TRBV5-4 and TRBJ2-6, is ETGVTQSPTHLIKTRGQQVTLRCSSQSGHNTVSWYQQALGQGPQFIFQYYREEENGRGNFPPRFSGLQFPNYSSELNVNALELDDSALYLCASSSGLAGSGSGANVLTFGAGSRLTVL.

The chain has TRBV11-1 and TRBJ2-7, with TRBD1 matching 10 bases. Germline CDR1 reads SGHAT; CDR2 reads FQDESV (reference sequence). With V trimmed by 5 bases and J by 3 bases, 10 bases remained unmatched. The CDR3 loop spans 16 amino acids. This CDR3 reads CASSTGTGALSYEQYF. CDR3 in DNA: TGTGCCAGCAGCACCGGGACAGGGGCTCTGAGCTACGAGCAGTACTTC.

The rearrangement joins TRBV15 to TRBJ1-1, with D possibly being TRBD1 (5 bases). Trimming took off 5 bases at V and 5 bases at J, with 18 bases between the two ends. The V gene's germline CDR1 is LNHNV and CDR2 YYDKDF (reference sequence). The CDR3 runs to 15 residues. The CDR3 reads CATSYPSLRGTEAFF. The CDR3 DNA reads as TGTGCCACCAGCTACCCTTCACTAAGGGGTACTGAAGCTTTCTTT.

The CDR3 DNA reads TGTGCCAGCAGCCAGATGGGGACAGGGGGGAAATATGGCTACACCTTC. This codes for CASSQMGTGGKYGYTF. The chain combines TRBV4-2 with TRBJ1-2; 11 bases fit TRBD1. From germline, CDR1 is LGHNA and CDR2 YNFKEQ. This CDR3 spans 16 amino acids. Losses at the gene ends were 3 bases for V and 5 bases for J; bases not matched to a gene: 8.

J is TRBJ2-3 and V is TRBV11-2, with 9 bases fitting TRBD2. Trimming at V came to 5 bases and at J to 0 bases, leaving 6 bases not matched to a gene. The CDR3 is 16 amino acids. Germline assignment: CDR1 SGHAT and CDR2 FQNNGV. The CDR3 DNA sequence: TGTGCCAGCAGCATCCTAGCGGGGACTAGCACAGATACGCAGTATTTT. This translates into CASSILAGTSTDTQYF.

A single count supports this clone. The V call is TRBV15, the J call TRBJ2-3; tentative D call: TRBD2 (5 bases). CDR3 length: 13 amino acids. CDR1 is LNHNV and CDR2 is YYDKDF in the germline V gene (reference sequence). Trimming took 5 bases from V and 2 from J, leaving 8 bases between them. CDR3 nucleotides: TGTGCCACCAGCCGGGGATACACAGATACGCAGTATTTT. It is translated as CATSRGYTDTQYF.

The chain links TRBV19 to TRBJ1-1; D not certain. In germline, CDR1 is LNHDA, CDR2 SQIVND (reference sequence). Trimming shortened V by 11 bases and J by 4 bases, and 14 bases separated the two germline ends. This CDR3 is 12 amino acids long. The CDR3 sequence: CAGTQTTTEAFF. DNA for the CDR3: TGTGCCGGTACCCAGACCACCACTGAAGCTTTCTTT.

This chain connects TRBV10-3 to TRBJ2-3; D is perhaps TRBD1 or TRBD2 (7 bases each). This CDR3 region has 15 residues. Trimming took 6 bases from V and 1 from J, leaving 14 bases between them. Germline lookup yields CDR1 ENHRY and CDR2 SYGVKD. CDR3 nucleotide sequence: TGTGCCATCAGCCCACAGGGGAGGGGCACAGATACGCAGTATTTT. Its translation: CAISPQGRGTDTQYF.